One sample yielded the 14 T cell receptor beta chains listed below, sequenced in a study of regulatory T cells in long-lasting Graves disease. The TCR beta library used iRepertoire HTBI primers with Arm-PCR amplification of CDR3. TCRdb re-analysed the multiplex PCR reads in MiXCR, keeping a single row per CDR3 protein. The repertoire has about 430,000 distinct CDR3 sequences, 21% of them found once; the top ten carry 13% to 15%. Stated time point: persistent/refractory GD, antithyroid drugs over 5 years with positive TRAb. From RNA extracted from PBMCs, the TCR library was made. This specimen was peripheral blood mononuclear cells (PBMCs), taken when the disease was refractory, from a patient treated with antithyroid drugs. All receptors come from a female donor with Graves disease.

This clonotype appeared many times. This chain links TRBV28 with TRBJ2-5, with 15 bases fitting TRBD2. CDR3 size: 17 residues. J lost 7 bases, V lost 3 bases, and 9 bases had no gene match. Germline V gene data show CDR1 as MDHEN and CDR2 as SYDVKM. CDR3 loop: CASSLGLAGGHYRTQYF. The CDR3 bases are TGTGCCAGCAGTTTGGGACTAGCGGGGGGACACTATCGGACCCAGTACTTC.

This clonotype was recorded a few times. The rearrangement links TRBV20-1 to TRBJ1-5; D is ambiguous. From germline, CDR1 is DFQATT and CDR2 SNEGSKA (reference sequence). V was trimmed by 3 bases and J by 1 base, leaving 10 bases between them. CDR3 length: 14 residues. The CDR3 reads CSARAVGSNQPQHF. The CDR3 bases are TGCAGTGCTAGGGCGGTGGGGAGCAATCAGCCCCAGCATTTT.

Many counts were recorded for this clonotype. V usage is TRBV11-2 and J usage is TRBJ2-3; 8 nucleotides line up with TRBD1. This CDR3 comprises 18 residues. Germline assignment: CDR1 SGHAT and CDR2 FQNNGV. V shed 0 bases, J shed 0 bases, and the junction held 8 bases outside the gene matches. CDR3 coding DNA: TGTGCCAGCAGCTTAGATCTCGGGACAGGCCTTAGCACAGATACGCAGTATTTT. Translation gives CASSLDLGTGLSTDTQYF.

Ten or more counts support this clonotype. The chain has TRBV28 and TRBJ2-5, with D possibly being TRBD1 or TRBD2 (5 bases each). This CDR3 has 15 amino acids. Germline V gene lookup returns CDR1 MDHEN and CDR2 SYDVKM. The germline V and J ends were trimmed by 8 bases and 3 bases, with 19 bases remaining between them. The CDR3 DNA reads as TGTGCCAGCGGATTCTCCGGGACCCTGGAAGAGACCCAGTACTTC. Amino acid sequence: CASGFSGTLEETQYF.

Ten or more counts support this clonotype. The chain joins TRBV27 to TRBJ2-7; D is possibly TRBD1 (5 bases). The CDR3 covers 13 residues. V was cut by 0 bases and J by 5 bases, with 8 bases left in between. Germline V gives CDR1 MNHEY, CDR2 SMNVEV (reference sequence). CDR3 sequence: CASSLSWGDEQYF. The CDR3, as DNA: TGTGCCAGCAGTTTATCGTGGGGCGACGAGCAGTACTTC.

CDR3 coding DNA: TGTGCCAGTAGTAAGAGGACAGGGACCGGGGAGCTGTTTTTT. This gives the protein CASSKRTGTGELFF. The chain recombines TRBV19 with TRBJ2-2, with 8 bases fitting TRBD1. J gave up 5 bases and V 4 bases, and 3 bases lay outside the gene matches. This CDR3 is built from 14 residues. Per the germline V gene, CDR1 is LNHDA and CDR2 is SQIVND (reference sequence).

This chain links TRBV7-8 with TRBJ2-2; perhaps TRBD1 as D (5 bases). V was shortened by 5 bases and J by 6 bases, with 13 bases between the two germline ends. The germline gives CDR1 SGHVS, CDR2 FQNEAQ. The CDR3 runs 14 residues. The DNA for the CDR3 is TGTGCCAGCAGCCTATCTGTAGGGGCCGGGGAGCTGTTTTTT. It yields the protein CASSLSVGAGELFF.

This clonotype occurred a few times. V and J are TRBV5-1 and TRBJ1-5; D is ambiguous. The CDR3 runs 14 residues. V lost 4 bases and J lost 3, with 11 bases in between. Germline V CDR1 and CDR2: SGHRS, YFSETQ. This CDR3 is CASSRRRANQPQHF. The CDR3, as DNA: TGCGCCAGCAGCCGTCGCAGAGCCAATCAGCCCCAGCATTTT.

The chain joins TRBV7-3 to TRBJ2-2; TRBD2 agrees at 9 bases. Losses at the gene ends were 3 bases for V and 3 bases for J; bases not matched to a gene: 5. This CDR3 contains 16 residues. Germline V lookup: CDR1 SGHTA, CDR2 FQGTGA. Written as DNA, the CDR3 is TGTGCCAGCAGCTTTGGCGGGAGGGCCTACACCGGGGAGCTGTTTTTT. This encodes CASSFGGRAYTGELFF.

This chain links TRBV10-3 with TRBJ2-3; a weak D match, TRBD2 (6 bases). The CDR3 has 14 amino acids. The V and J ends lost 0 bases and 5 bases respectively, with 9 bases between them. Per the germline V gene, CDR1 is ENHRY and CDR2 is SYGVKD. CDR3 residues: CAISESEGKDTQYF. CDR3 DNA: TGTGCCATCAGTGAGTCGGAGGGGAAAGATACGCAGTATTTT.

The chain couples TRBV3-1 to TRBJ1-4, with a weak D call TRBD1 (5 bases). This CDR3 region has 20 residues. Germline CDR1 reads LGHDT; CDR2 reads YNNKEL (reference sequence). V lost 1 base and J lost 0, with 21 bases in between. In nucleotides, the CDR3 is TGTGCCAGCAGCCAAGGGGGCTTCGGACTACGAACCGCAACTAATGAAAAACTGTTTTTT. Its translation: CASSQGGFGLRTATNEKLFF.

At least ten counts were recorded for this clonotype. The chain combines TRBV28 with TRBJ2-7; 10 bases align to TRBD2. The V gene end was trimmed by 3 bases and the J gene end by 3 bases; junction bases not matched to a gene: 5. This CDR3 has 15 amino acids. Per germline, CDR1 MDHEN and CDR2 SYDVKM. CDR3 nucleotides: TGTGCCAGCAGTTTTCGGACTAGCGGTTTCTACGAGCAGTACTTC. It codes for CASSFRTSGFYEQYF.

The V and J genes are TRBV20-1 and TRBJ2-4; D perhaps matches TRBD2 (5 bases). The CDR3 sequence is 13 residues long. V gave up 6 bases and J gave up 7 bases, with 16 bases separating them. CDR1 DFQATT and CDR2 SNEGSKA come from the germline V gene (reference sequence). The chain's CDR3 is CSASSADWNIQYF. The CDR3 DNA is TGCAGTGCATCCTCAGCGGATTGGAACATTCAGTACTTC.

The CDR3 region has the DNA TGCAGTGCTGAAGGACAACAGCGCACCTACGAGCAGTACTTC. It encodes CSAEGQQRTYEQYF. V is TRBV20-1 and J is TRBJ2-7; the D gene is possibly TRBD1 (5 bases). This CDR3 has 14 residues. Trimming pared 5 bases from V and 2 bases from J, leaving 16 bases between. Germline V gene lookup returns CDR1 DFQATT and CDR2 SNEGSKA (reference sequence).